A single sample is the source of the 5 T cell receptor beta chains below, sequenced in a study of post-analysis software for immune sequencing data. The TCR beta cDNA libraries carried unique molecular identifiers. TCRdb called the PCR reads again in MiXCR, with one record for every CDR3 protein. The sample lists roughly 800,000 distinct CDR3 sequences, roughly 58% occurring once. These receptors' targets are unknown. Points from the study as a whole: A few TRBV segments appeared more often in patients than in controls, and TRBV5-6, TRBV5-1 and TRBV20-1 were among these.

Sequencing was carried out using blood. The receptor source for this set is a girl aged 10-17 years with multiple sclerosis.

This clonotype has only a few counts. This chain uses TRBV5-1 with TRBJ2-1, with TRBD1 as a possible D gene (5 bases). CDR3 length equals 12 residues. Looked up from germline, CDR1 is SGHRS and CDR2 is YFSETQ. Trimming took off 4 bases at V and 10 bases at J, with 12 bases between the two ends. CDR3 in amino acids: CASSIGHQEQFF. The CDR3 bases are TGCGCCAGCAGCATCGGACACCAAGAGCAGTTCTTC.

The CDR3 loop reads CSVLGVSEKYNEQFF. The CDR3 DNA sequence: TGCAGCGTGCTTGGTGTAAGCGAAAAATACAATGAGCAGTTCTTC. The J gene is TRBJ2-1, the V gene TRBV29-1; D is ambiguous. The germline V gene has CDR1 SQVTM and CDR2 ANQGSEA. This CDR3 is 15 amino acids long. Deletions cut 6 bases from V and 4 bases from J, with 19 bases between.

The rearrangement links TRBV15 to TRBJ2-2, with D unresolved. Germline V gene data show CDR1 as LNHNV and CDR2 as YYDKDF (reference sequence). V lost 7 bases to trimming and J lost 2 bases, with 11 bases between them. The CDR3 has 14 residues. CDR3 region: CATKKMTNTGELFF. Written as DNA, the CDR3 is TGTGCCACCAAGAAGATGACTAACACCGGGGAGCTGTTTTTT.

J is TRBJ1-1 and V is TRBV29-1; no definite D call. V lost 5 bases and J lost 8, with 12 bases in between. The CDR3 runs to 11 residues. Germline-derived CDR1 and CDR2 are SQVTM and ANQGSEA. For the CDR3, the DNA is TGCAGCGTTTCCGGGATGGCCGAAGCTTTCTTT. This codes for CSVSGMAEAFF.

The J gene is TRBJ2-1, the V gene TRBV7-8; 9 bases fit TRBD2. V trimming: 2 bases; J trimming: 4 bases; junction bases outside the gene matches: 6. This CDR3 region has 16 residues. Germline-derived CDR1 and CDR2 are SGHVS and FQNEAQ. The CDR3 region has the DNA TGTGCCAGCAGCTTAATCACGGCGGGGGGGTACAATGAGCAGTTCTTC. This codes for CASSLITAGGYNEQFF.